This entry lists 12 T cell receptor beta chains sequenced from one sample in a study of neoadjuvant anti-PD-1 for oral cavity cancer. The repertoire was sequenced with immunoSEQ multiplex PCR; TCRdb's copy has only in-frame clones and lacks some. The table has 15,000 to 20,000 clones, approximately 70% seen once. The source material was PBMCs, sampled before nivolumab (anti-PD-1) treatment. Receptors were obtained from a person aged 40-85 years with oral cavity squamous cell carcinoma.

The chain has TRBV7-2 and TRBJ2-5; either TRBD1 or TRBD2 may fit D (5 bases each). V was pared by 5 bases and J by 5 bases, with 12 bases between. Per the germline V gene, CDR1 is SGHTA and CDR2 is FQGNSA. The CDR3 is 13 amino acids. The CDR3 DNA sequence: TGTGCCAGCAGCCCGGGACCTCCGGAGACCCAGTACTTC. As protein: CASSPGPPETQYF.

The DNA of the CDR3 is TGTGCCAGCAGCCCCGACAGATTTGAAGAGTACTTC. Its translation is CASSPDRFEEYF. The chain carries TRBV6-5 and TRBJ2-7; possibly TRBD1 for D (5 bases). Trimming took off 6 bases at V and 11 bases at J, with 17 bases between the two ends. There are 12 residues in the CDR3. Per the germline V gene, CDR1 is MNHEY and CDR2 is SVGAGI.

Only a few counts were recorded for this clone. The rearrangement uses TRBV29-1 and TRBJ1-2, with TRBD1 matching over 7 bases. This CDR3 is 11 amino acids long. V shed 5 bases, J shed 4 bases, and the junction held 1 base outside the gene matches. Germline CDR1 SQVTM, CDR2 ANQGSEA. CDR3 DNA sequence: TGCAGCGTTTGGGACAGCTATGGCTACACCTTC. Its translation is CSVWDSYGYTF.

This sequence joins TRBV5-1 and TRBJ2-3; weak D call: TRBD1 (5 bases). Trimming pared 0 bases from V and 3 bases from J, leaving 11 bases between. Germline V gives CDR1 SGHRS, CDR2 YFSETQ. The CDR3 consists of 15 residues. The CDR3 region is CASSLGGGTTDTQYF. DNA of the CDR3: TGCGCCAGCAGCTTGGGGGGCGGAACAACAGATACGCAGTATTTT.

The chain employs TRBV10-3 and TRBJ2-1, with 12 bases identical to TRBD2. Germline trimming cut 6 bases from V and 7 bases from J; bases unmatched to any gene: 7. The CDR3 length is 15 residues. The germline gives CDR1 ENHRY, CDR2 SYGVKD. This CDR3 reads CAISPRGLAGNEQFF. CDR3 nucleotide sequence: TGTGCCATCAGCCCCAGAGGACTAGCGGGAAATGAGCAGTTCTTC.

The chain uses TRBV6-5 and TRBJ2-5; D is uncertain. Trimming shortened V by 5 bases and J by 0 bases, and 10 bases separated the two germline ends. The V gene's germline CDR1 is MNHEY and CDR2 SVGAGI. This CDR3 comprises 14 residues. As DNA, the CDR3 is TGTGCCAGCAGTCCACTAAGGGACCAAGAGACCCAGTACTTC. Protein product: CASSPLRDQETQYF.

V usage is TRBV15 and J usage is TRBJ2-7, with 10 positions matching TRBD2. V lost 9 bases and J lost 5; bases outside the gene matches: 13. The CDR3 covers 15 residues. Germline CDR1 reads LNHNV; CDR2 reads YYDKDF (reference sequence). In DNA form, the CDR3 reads TGTGCCACTTCAGGCGGGACTAGCGATTCCGACGAGCAGTACTTC. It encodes CATSGGTSDSDEQYF.

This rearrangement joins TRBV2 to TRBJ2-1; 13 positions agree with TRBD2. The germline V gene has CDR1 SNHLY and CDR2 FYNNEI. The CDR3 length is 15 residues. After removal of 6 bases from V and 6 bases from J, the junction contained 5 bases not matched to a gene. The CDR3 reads CASRRTSGSSNEQFF. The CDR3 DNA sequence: TGTGCCAGCAGGCGGACTAGCGGGAGCTCCAATGAGCAGTTCTTC.

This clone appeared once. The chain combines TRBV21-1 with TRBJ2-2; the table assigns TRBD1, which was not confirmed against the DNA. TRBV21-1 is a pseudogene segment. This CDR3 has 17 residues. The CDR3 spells CASSKVVRTGNTGELFF. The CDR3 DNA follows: TGTGCCAGCAGCAAAGTGGTCCGGACAGGTAACACCGGGGAGCTGTTTTTT.

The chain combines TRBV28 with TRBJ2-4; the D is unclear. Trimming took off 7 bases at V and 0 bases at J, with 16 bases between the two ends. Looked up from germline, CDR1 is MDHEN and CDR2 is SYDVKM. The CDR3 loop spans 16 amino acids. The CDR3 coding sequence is TGTGCCAGCAACGACCCTAGGGCTGGAGCCAAAAACATTCAGTACTTC. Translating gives CASNDPRAGAKNIQYF.

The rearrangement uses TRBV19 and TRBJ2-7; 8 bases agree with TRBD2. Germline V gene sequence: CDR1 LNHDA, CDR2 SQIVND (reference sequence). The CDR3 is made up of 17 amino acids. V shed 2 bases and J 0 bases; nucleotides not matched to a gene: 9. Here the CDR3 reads CASSISVAGPLSYEQYF. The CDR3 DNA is TGTGCCAGTAGTATATCGGTAGCGGGACCCCTCTCCTACGAGCAGTACTTC.

The CDR3 loop reads CASSLQETNEKLFF. The DNA for the CDR3 is TGTGCCAGCAGCTTACAGGAAACTAATGAAAAACTGTTTTTT. The chain has TRBV11-1 and TRBJ1-4; D unresolved. The CDR3 is 14 residues long. The V end lost 2 bases, the J end lost 1 base, and 5 bases lay between the germline ends. Germline CDR1 SGHAT, CDR2 FQDESV (reference sequence). The entire variable domain, with the rest obtained from reference TRBV11-1 and TRBJ1-4, is as follows: EAEVAQSPRYKITEKSQAVAFWCDPISGHATLYWYRQILGQGPELLVQFQDESVVDDSQLPKDRFSAERLKGVDSTLKIQPAELGDSAMYLCASSLQETNEKLFFGSGTQLSVL.